Sequencing of this T cell receptor beta chain was carried out in a study of a mutant IDH1 vaccine in newly diagnosed glioma. Only in-frame clones appear in the TCRdb table, and some are missing; sequencing was by immunoSEQ multiplex PCR. The sample lists around 56,000 clones; approximately 80% were seen once. This CDR3 is 15 amino acids long. Between the trimmed V and J ends, which lost 0 bases and 1 base, there was a span of 11 bases. Germline loops: CDR1 SGHRS, CDR2 YFSETQ. Time point meaning: week 5, during vaccination. The vaccine gave 300 ug of a 20-mer mutant IDH1 peptide subcutaneously per dose. In the case of this clone: What it recognizes is unknown.

This receptor was taken from a man aged 25-40 years with glioma. The input for sequencing was PBMCs, taken from a glioma patient whose treatment included an IDH1 peptide vaccine. This chain links TRBV5-1 with TRBJ2-7; D is unclear. The CDR3 region is CASSLAPVDSYEQYF. CDR3 DNA: TGCGCCAGCAGCTTGGCGCCCGTTGATTCCTACGAGCAGTACTTC.